This T cell receptor beta chain stems from a study of CD8 T cells in ankylosing spondylitis. The ends were cut back, 0 bases at V and 7 bases at J, with 15 bases in the middle. The CDR3 is made up of 14 amino acids. From germline, CDR1 is DFQATT and CDR2 SNEGSKA (reference sequence). TCRdb ran MiXCR on the 5' RACE reads and lists one entry per CDR3 protein. The sample includes under 250,000 distinct CDR3 sequences, roughly 32% of them seen just once. Sequenced: blood, either unsorted or a sorted T cell fraction (not recorded which). The chain links TRBV20-1 to TRBJ1-1; weak D call: TRBD1 (5 bases). The sequence was obtained from a male donor with ankylosing spondylitis or in good health (not recorded which). This chain's CDR3 is CSARDLEGFGEAFF. CDR3 nucleotides: TGCAGTGCTAGAGATTTGGAGGGGTTCGGTGAAGCTTTCTTT.